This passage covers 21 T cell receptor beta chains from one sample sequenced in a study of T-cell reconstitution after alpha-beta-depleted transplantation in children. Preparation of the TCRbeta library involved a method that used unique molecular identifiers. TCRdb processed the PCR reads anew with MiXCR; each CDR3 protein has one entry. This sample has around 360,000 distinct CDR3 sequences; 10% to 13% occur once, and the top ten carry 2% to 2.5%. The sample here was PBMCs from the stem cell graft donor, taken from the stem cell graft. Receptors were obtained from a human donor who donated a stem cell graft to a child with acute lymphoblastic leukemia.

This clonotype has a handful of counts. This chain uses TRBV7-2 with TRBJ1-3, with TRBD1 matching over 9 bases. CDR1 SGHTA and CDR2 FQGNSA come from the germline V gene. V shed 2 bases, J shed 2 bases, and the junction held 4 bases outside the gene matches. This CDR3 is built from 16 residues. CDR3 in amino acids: CASSLTRDRAGNTIYF. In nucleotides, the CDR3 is TGTGCCAGCAGCTTAACCCGGGACAGGGCTGGAAACACCATATATTTT.

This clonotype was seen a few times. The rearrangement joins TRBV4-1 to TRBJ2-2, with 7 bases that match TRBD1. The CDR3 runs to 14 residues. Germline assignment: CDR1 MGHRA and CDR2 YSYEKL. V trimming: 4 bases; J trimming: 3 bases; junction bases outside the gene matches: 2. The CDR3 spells CASSRGQYTGELFF. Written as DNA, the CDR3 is TGCGCCAGCAGCCGGGGACAGTACACCGGGGAGCTGTTTTTT.

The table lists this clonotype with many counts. This chain's CDR3 is CSVRVGSHTEAFF. CDR3 in DNA: TGCAGTGTTAGGGTGGGCAGCCACACTGAAGCTTTCTTT. The chain has TRBV20-1 and TRBJ1-1; no clear D gene. CDR3 size: 13 residues. Germline V lookup: CDR1 DFQATT, CDR2 SNEGSKA (reference sequence). V was trimmed by 7 bases and J by 3 bases, leaving 15 bases between them.

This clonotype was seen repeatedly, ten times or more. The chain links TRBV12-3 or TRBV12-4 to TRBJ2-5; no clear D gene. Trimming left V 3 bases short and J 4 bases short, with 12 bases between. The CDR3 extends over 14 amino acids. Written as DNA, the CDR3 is TGTGCCAGCAGTTTGGTGGGGATCGGAGAGACCCAGTACTTC. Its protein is CASSLVGIGETQYF.

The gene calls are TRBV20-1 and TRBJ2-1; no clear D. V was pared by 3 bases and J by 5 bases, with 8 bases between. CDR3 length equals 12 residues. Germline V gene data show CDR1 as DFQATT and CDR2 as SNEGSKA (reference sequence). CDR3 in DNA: TGCAGTGCTAGGATGGGAAACAATGAGCAGTTCTTC. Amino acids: CSARMGNNEQFF.

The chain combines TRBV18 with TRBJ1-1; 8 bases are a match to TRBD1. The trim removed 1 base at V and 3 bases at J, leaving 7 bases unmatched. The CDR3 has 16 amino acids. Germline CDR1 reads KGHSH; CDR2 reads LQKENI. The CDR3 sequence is CASSPQTGARHTEAFF. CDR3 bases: TGTGCCAGCTCACCACAGACAGGGGCTCGTCACACTGAAGCTTTCTTT.

CDR3 amino acids: CASSFRGGEKLFF. CDR3 DNA: TGTGCCAGCAGTTTCAGGGGTGGGGAAAAACTGTTTTTT. The rearrangement uses TRBV12-3 or TRBV12-4 and TRBJ1-4, with D perhaps TRBD1 (6 bases). Trimming took 3 bases from V and 8 from J, leaving 10 bases between them. The CDR3 is 13 amino acids.

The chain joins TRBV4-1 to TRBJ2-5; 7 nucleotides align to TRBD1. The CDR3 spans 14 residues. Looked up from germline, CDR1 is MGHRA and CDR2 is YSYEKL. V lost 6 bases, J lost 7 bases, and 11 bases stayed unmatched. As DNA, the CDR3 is TGCGCCAGCAGTGGGGGACAGTCCCCGGGGACCCAGTACTTC. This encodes CASSGGQSPGTQYF.

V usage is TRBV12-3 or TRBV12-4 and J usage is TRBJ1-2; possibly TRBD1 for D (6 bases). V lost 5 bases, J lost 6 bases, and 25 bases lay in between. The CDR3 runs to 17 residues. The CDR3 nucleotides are TGTGCCAGCAGTCCCGCGGACAGCCTGCTGTTAACTAATGGCTACACCTTC. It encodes CASSPADSLLLTNGYTF.

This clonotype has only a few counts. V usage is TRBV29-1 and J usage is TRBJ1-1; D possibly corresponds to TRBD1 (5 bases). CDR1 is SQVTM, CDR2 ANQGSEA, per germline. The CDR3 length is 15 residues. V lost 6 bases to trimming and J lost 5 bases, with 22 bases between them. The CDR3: CSVEGLDTLRTEAFF. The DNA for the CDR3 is TGCAGCGTAGAGGGGCTGGACACCCTCAGGACTGAAGCTTTCTTT.

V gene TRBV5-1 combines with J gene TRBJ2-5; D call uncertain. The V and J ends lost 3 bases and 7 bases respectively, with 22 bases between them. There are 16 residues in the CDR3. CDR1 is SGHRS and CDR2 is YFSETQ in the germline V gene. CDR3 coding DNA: TGCGCCAGCAGCTGGCAGGTGGCGAGATCTGAAAGGACCCAGTACTTC. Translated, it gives CASSWQVARSERTQYF.

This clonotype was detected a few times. CDR3 residues: CASSLGSHTDTQYF. Here the CDR3 DNA reads TGTGCCAGCAGCTTAGGGAGTCACACAGATACGCAGTATTTT. The chain employs TRBV7-6 and TRBJ2-3; D gene ambiguous. The ends were cut back, 1 base at V and 2 bases at J, with 7 bases in the middle. CDR1 and CDR2 from the germline V gene are SGHVS and FNYEAQ. The CDR3 contains 14 residues.

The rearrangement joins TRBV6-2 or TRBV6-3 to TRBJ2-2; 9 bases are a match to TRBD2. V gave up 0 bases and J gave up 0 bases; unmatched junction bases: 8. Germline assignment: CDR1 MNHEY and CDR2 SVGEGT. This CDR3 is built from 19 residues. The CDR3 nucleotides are TGTGCCAGCAGTTACTCACCGCAGACTAGCGGCTCGAACACCGGGGAGCTGTTTTTT. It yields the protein CASSYSPQTSGSNTGELFF.

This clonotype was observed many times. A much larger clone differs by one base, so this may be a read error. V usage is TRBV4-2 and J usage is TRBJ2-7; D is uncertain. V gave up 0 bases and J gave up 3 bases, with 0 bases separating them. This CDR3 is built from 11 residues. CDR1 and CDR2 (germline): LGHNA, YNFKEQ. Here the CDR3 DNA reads TGTGCCAGCAGCCAAGACTACGAGCAGTACTTC. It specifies CASSQDYEQYF.

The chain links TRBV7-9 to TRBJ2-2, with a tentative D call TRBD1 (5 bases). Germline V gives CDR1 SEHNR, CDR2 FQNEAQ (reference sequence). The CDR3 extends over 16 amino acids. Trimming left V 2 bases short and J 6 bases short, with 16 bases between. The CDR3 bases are TGTGCCAGCAGCTTATCGCAGGGAACCAGCGCCGGGGAGCTGTTTTTT. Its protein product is CASSLSQGTSAGELFF.

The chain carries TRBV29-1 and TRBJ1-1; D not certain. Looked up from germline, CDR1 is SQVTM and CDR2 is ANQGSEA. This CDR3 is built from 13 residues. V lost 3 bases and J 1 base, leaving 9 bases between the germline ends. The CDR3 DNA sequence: TGCAGCGTTGAGGGGAGGACGAACACTGAAGCTTTCTTT. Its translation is CSVEGRTNTEAFF.

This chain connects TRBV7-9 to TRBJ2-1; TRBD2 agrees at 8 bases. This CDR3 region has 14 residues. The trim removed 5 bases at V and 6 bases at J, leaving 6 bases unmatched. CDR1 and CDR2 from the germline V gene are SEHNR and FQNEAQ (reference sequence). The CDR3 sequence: CASSTLREVNEQFF. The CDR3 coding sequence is TGTGCCAGCAGCACCTTGCGGGAGGTCAATGAGCAGTTCTTC.

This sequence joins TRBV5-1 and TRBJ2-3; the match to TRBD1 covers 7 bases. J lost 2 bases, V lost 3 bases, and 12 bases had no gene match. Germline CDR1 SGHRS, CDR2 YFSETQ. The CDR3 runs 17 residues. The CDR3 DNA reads TGCGCCAGCAGCTCCCAAGGGGGCAGGGCGGTCACAGATACGCAGTATTTT. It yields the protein CASSSQGGRAVTDTQYF.

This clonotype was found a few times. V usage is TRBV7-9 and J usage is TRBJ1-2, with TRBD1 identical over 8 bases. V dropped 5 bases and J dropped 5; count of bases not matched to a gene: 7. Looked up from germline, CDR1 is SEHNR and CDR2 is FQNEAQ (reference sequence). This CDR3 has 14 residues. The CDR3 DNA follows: TGTGCCAGCAGCCCCGAAGGGACAGGTTATGGCTACACCTTC. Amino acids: CASSPEGTGYGYTF.

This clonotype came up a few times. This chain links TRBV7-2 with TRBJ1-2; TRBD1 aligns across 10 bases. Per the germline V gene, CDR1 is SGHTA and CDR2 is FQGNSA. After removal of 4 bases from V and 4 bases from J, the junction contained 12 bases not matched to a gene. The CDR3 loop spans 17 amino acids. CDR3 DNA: TGTGCCAGCAGCTCAACCGGCCGGACAGGGGGACCCTATGGCTACACCTTC. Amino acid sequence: CASSSTGRTGGPYGYTF.

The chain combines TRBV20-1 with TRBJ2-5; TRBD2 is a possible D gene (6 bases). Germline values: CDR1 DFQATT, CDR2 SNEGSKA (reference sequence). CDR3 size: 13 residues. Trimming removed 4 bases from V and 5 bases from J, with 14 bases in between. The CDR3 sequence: CSATGGTRETQYF. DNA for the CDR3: TGCAGTGCTACCGGAGGGACGCGGGAGACCCAGTACTTC.